The clone carrying this T cell receptor beta chain was detected ten times or more. What it recognizes is unknown. This entry comes from a study of neurological immune-mediated disorders. General study points: Phylogenetic grouping assigned the repertoires of 18 of 34 multiple sclerosis patients to a single cluster of related CDR3 sequences. This cluster may be a repertoire-level signature. The study found no CDR3 amino acid sequences shared by expanded clones across subjects, suggesting private repertoires in all groups.

Time point indicated: longitudinal time-point 3. Unsorted libraries came from 2 million PBMCs stored at -80 °C. The CDR3 is 11 residues long. Looked up from germline, CDR1 is DFQATT and CDR2 is SNEGSKA (reference sequence). Trimming cost V 2 bases and J 8 bases, with 6 bases left between them. TCRdb analysed the 5' RACE reads with MiXCR anew, one entry per CDR3 protein. Among under 100,000 distinct CDR3 sequences listed, 4.3% were seen once. The TCR originated in a woman in her sixties with multiple sclerosis. The rearrangement joins TRBV20-1 to TRBJ1-4; D is ambiguous. The sequencing sample was made of PBMCs. The CDR3: CSARLGEKLFF. CDR3 bases: TGCAGTGCTAGACTGGGGGAAAAACTGTTTTTT.